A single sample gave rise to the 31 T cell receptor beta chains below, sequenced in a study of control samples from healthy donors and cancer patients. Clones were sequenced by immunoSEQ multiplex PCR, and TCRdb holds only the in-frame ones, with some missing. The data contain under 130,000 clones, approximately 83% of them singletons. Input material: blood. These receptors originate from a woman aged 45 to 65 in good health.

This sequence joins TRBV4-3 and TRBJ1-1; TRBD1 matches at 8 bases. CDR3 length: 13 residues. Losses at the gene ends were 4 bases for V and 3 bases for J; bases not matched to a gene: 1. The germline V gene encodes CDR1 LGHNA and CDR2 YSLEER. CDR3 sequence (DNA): TGCGCCAGCAGCCTACAGGGGGACACTGAAGCTTTCTTT. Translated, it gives CASSLQGDTEAFF.

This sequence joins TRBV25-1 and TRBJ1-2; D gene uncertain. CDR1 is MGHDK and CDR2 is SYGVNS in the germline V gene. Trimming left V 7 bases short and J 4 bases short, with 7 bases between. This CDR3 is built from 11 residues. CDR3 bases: TGTGCCAGCATAGGCATCTATGGCTACACCTTC. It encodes CASIGIYGYTF.

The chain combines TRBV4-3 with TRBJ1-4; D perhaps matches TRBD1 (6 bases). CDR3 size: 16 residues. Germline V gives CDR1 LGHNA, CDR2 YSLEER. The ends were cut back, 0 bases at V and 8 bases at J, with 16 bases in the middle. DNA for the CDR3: TGCGCCAGCAGCCAAGATTTTGGCAGGGGAAAGGAAAAACTGTTTTTT. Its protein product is CASSQDFGRGKEKLFF.

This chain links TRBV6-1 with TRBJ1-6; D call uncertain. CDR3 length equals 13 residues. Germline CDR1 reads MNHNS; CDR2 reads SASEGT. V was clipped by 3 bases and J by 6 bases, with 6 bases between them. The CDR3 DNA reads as TGTGCCAGCAGTGACAGGTTTAATTCACCCCTCCACTTT. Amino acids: CASSDRFNSPLHF.

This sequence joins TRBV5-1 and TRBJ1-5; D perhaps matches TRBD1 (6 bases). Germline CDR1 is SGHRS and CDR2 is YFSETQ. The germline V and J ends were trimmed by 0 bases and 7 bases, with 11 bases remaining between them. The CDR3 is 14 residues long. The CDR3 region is CASSLGPRGQPQHF. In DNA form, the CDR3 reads TGCGCCAGCAGCTTGGGACCGAGGGGGCAGCCCCAGCATTTT.

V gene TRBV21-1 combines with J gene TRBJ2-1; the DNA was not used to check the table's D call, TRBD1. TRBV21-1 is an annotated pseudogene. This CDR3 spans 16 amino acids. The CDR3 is CASSKGPLAGYNEQFF. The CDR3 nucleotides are TGTGCCAGCAGCAAAGGTCCCTTGGCAGGCTACAATGAGCAGTTCTTC.

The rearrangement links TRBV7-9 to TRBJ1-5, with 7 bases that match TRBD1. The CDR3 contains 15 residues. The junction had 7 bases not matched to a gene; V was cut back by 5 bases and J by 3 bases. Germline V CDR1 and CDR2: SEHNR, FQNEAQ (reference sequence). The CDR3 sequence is CASSLTGQVNQPQHF. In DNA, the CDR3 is TGTGCCAGCAGCCTGACAGGGCAGGTCAATCAGCCCCAGCATTTT. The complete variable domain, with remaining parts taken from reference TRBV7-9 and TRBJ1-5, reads DTGVSQNPRHKITKRGQNVTFRCDPISEHNRLYWYRQTLGQGPEFLTYFQNEAQLEKSRLLSDRFSAERPKGSFSTLEIQRTEQGDSAMYLCASSLTGQVNQPQHFGDGTRLSIL.

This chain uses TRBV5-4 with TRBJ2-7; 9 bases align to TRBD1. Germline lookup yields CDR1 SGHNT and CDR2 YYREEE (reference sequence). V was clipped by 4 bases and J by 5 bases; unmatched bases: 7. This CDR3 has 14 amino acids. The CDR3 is CASSGGQGLHEQYF. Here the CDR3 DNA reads TGTGCCAGCAGCGGGGGACAGGGTCTCCACGAGCAGTACTTC. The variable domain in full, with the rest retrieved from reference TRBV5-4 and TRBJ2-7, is ETGVTQSPTHLIKTRGQQVTLRCSSQSGHNTVSWYQQALGQGPQFIFQYYREEENGRGNFPPRFSGLQFPNYSSELNVNALELDDSALYLCASSGGQGLHEQYFGPGTRLTVT.

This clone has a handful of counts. For the CDR3, the DNA is TGTGCCAGCAGTCCCCGGGGGGCGAGAAATGAGCAGTTCTTC. Protein: CASSPRGARNEQFF. This chain connects TRBV28 to TRBJ2-1; D possibly corresponds to TRBD2 (7 bases). The CDR3 is made up of 14 amino acids. Germline-derived CDR1 and CDR2 are MDHEN and SYDVKM. With 5 bases removed from V and 7 bases from J, the gap between germline ends came to 15 bases. The complete variable domain, with remaining parts taken from reference TRBV28 and TRBJ2-1, reads DVKVTQSSRYLVKRTGEKVFLECVQDMDHENMFWYRQDPGLGLRLIYFSYDVKMKEKGDIPEGYSVSREKKERFSLILESASTNQTSMYLCASSPRGARNEQFFGPGTRLTVL.

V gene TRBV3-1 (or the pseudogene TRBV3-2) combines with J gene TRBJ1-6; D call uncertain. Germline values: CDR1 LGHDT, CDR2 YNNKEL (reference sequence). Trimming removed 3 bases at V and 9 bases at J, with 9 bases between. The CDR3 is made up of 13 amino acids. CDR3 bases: TGTGCCAGCAGCCACGGATCCTTTTCACCCCTCCACTTT. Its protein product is CASSHGSFSPLHF.

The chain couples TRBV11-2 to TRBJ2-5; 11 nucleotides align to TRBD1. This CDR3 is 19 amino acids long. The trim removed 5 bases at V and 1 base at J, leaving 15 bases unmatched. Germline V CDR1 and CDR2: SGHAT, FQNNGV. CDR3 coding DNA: TGTGCCAGCAGCCGTCGGACAGGGGGCTTTTCTGACCTCCAAGAGACCCAGTACTTC. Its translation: CASSRRTGGFSDLQETQYF.

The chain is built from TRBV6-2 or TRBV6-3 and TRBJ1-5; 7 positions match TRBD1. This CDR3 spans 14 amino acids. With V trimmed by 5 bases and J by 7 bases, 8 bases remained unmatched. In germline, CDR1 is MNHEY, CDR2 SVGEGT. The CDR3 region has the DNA TGTGCCAGCAGTGCTACAGGGGCACACCAGCCCCAGCATTTT. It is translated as CASSATGAHQPQHF.

The CDR3 region is CASSLRRGTGELFF. DNA of the CDR3: TGTGCCAGCAGCTTGCGGCGGGGCACCGGGGAGCTGTTTTTT. V gene TRBV5-6 combines with J gene TRBJ2-2, with D possibly TRBD2 on 6 matching bases. V shed 1 base and J shed 4 bases, with 8 bases lying between them. Looked up from germline, CDR1 is SGHDT and CDR2 is YYEEEE. This CDR3 has 14 amino acids.

DNA of the CDR3: TGTGCCAGCAGCTTAGCAGGGCCCACCGGGGAGCTGTTTTTT. It codes for CASSLAGPTGELFF. The rearrangement joins TRBV7-8 to TRBJ2-2; D gene ambiguous. This CDR3 has 14 amino acids. The V gene's germline CDR1 is SGHVS and CDR2 FQNEAQ. The V end was cut by 0 bases, the J end by 4 bases, with 6 bases between. Full variable domain (remainder filled in from reference TRBV7-8 and TRBJ2-2): GAGVSQSPRYKVAKRGQDVALRCDPISGHVSLFWYQQALGQGPEFLTYFQNEAQLDKSGLPSDRFFAERPEGSVSTLKIQRTQQEDSAVYLCASSLAGPTGELFFGEGSRLTVL.

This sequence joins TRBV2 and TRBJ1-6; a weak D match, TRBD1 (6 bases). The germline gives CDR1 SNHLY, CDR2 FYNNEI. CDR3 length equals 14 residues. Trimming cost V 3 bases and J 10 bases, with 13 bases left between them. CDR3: CASSELGGRSPLHF. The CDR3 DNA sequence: TGTGCCAGCAGTGAGCTTGGGGGCCGGTCACCCCTCCACTTT.

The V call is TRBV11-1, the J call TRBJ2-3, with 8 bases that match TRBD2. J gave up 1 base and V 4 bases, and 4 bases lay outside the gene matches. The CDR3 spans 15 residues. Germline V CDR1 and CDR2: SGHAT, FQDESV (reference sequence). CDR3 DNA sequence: TGTGCCAGCAGCTACGGCGGGGGGCGCACAGATACGCAGTATTTT. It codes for CASSYGGGRTDTQYF.

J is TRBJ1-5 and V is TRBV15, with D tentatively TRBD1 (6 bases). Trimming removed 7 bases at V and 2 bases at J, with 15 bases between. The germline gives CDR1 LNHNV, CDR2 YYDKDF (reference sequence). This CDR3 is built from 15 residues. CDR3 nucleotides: TGTGCCACCAAGTTGACAGGAGGCCGCAATCAGCCCCAGCATTTT. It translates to CATKLTGGRNQPQHF.

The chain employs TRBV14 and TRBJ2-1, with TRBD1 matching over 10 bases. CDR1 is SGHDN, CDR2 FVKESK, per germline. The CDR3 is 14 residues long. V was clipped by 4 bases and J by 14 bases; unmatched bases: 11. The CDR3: CASSPRTGGGYKFF. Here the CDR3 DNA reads TGTGCCAGCAGCCCCCGGACAGGGGGGGGTTATAAGTTCTTC.

CDR3 sequence: CASSSQGSEEQYF. The DNA of the CDR3 is TGTGCCAGCAGCTCACAGGGGTCTGAAGAGCAGTACTTC. The chain carries TRBV7-3 and TRBJ2-7, with 7 bases fitting TRBD1. This CDR3 is built from 13 residues. The germline gives CDR1 SGHTA, CDR2 FQGTGA. Unmatched junction bases numbered 7, after V lost 4 bases and J lost 7 bases.

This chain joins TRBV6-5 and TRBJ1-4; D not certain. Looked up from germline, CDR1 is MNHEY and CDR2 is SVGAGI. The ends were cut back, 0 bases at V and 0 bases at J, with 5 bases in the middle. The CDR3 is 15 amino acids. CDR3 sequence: CASSYSGTTNEKLFF. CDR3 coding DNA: TGTGCCAGCAGTTACTCGGGGACAACTAATGAAAAACTGTTTTTT.

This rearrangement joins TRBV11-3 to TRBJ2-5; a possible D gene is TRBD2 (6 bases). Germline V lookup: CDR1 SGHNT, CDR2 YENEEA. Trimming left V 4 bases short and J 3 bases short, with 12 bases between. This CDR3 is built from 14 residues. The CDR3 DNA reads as TGTGCCAGCAGCTCCTTTAGCGGAGAAGAGACCCAGTACTTC. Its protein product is CASSSFSGEETQYF.

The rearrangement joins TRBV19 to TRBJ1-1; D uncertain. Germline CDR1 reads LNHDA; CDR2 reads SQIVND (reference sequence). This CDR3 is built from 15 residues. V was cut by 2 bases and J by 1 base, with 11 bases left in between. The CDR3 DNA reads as TGTGCCAGTAGTATAATGCCGGGTTCGAACACTGAAGCTTTCTTT. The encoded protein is CASSIMPGSNTEAFF.

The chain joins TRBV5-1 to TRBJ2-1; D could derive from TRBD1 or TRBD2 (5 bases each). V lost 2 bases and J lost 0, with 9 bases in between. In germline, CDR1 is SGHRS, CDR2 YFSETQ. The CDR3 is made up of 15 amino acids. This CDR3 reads CASSLRDHSYNEQFF. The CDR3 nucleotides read TGCGCCAGCAGCTTAAGGGACCACTCCTACAATGAGCAGTTCTTC.

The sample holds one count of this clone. The CDR3 DNA reads TGTGCCAGCAGTTTTGGCGGGACCTCCTACAATGAGCAGTTCTTC. It translates to CASSFGGTSYNEQFF. The genes are TRBV27 and TRBJ2-1; perhaps TRBD2 as D (6 bases). This CDR3 spans 15 amino acids. Germline CDR1 MNHEY, CDR2 SMNVEV (reference sequence). V lost 3 bases to trimming and J lost 0 bases, with 9 bases between them.

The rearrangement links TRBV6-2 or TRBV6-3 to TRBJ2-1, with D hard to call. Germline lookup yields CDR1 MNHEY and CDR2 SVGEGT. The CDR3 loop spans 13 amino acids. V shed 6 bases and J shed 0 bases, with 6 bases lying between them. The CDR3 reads CASSRSSYNEQFF. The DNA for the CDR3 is TGTGCCAGCAGCCGTAGCTCCTACAATGAGCAGTTCTTC.

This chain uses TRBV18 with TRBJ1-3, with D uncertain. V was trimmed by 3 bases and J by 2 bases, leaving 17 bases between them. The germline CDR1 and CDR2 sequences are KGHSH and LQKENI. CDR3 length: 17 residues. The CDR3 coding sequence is TGTGCCAGCTCACCTATAGGCAGACGGGGAGCTGGAAACACCATATATTTT. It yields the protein CASSPIGRRGAGNTIYF.

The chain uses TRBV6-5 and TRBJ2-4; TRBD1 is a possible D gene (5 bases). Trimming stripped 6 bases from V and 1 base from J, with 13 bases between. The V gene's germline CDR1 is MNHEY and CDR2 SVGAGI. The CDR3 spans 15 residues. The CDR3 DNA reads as TGTGCCAGCAGCTCCGATCGACAGGCCAAAAACATTCAGTACTTC. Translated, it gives CASSSDRQAKNIQYF.

The CDR3 spells CASSSYWGPGNTIYF. The CDR3 DNA reads TGTGCCAGCAGTTCCTATTGGGGGCCTGGAAACACCATATATTTT. This chain joins TRBV6-5 and TRBJ1-3; D might be TRBD1 (6 bases). Trimming took 4 bases from V and 2 from J, leaving 12 bases between them. The CDR3 is made up of 15 amino acids. Germline V gene data show CDR1 as MNHEY and CDR2 as SVGAGI.

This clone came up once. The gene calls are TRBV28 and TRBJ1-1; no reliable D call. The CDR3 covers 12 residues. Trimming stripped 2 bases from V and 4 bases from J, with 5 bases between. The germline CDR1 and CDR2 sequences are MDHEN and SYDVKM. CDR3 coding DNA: TGTGCCAGCAGTTTAGTGGTCACTGAAGCTTTCTTT. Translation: CASSLVVTEAFF.

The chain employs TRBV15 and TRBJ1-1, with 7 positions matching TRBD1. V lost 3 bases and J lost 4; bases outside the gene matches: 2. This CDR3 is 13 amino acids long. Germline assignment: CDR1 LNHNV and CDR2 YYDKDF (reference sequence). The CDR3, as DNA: TGTGCCACCAGCAGGGCAGGGGGCACTGAAGCTTTCTTT. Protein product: CATSRAGGTEAFF.

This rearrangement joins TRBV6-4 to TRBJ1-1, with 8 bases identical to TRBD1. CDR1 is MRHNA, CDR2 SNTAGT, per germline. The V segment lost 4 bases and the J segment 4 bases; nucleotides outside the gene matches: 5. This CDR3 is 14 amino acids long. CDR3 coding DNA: TGTGCCAGCAGTGTGGACAGGGTTAGCACTGAAGCTTTCTTT. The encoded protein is CASSVDRVSTEAFF.